Listed below are T cell receptor beta chains from one sample, sequenced in a study of T cells in Graves' hyperthyroidism and ophthalmopathy. MiXCR, run by TCRdb on the multiplex PCR reads, gives a single entry per CDR3 protein. Found here are hundreds of thousands of distinct CDR3 sequences, about 14% of them singletons; the top ten hold approximately 13%. Sequenced sample: blood. The receptors stem from a woman in her forties or fifties with Graves' ophthalmopathy. CDR3s include the opening cysteine and the closing phenylalanine or tryptophan. Fields, in order: J gene, clone size, CDR3 length, D gene, V gene, CDR3 DNA, CDR3 protein. D genes are given only for firm matches. Only some rows state a clone size, as once, few, many or a class for expanded clones.

j_call: TRBJ1-1
clone_size: many
cdr3_length: 11
d_call: .
v_call: TRBV28
cdr3_nt: TGTGCCAGCAGTACCAGATCGGTATCTTTCTTT
cdr3_aa: CASSTRSVSFF

j_call: TRBJ2-1
clone_size: many
cdr3_length: 16
d_call: TRBD1
v_call: TRBV7-2
cdr3_nt: TGTGCCAGCACCCTGGCCGGGACAGCTAACTACAATGAGCAGTTCTTC
cdr3_aa: CASTLAGTANYNEQFF

j_call: TRBJ2-1
clone_size: many
cdr3_length: 17
d_call: TRBD2
v_call: TRBV3-1
cdr3_nt: TGTGCCAGCAGCCAAGCCCGGACTAGCTCCTCCTACAATGAGCAGTTCTTC
cdr3_aa: CASSQARTSSSYNEQFF

j_call: TRBJ2-7
clone_size: many
cdr3_length: 12
d_call: .
v_call: TRBV7-9
cdr3_nt: TGTGCCAGCAGCTTAGGAGTTTACGAGCAGTACTTC
cdr3_aa: CASSLGVYEQYF

j_call: TRBJ1-2
clone_size: many
cdr3_length: 18
d_call: .
v_call: TRBV12-3/TRBV12-4
cdr3_nt: TGTGCCAGCAGTTTAGCGCTGGGCAGGGCAGGATATGACTATGGCTACACCTTC
cdr3_aa: CASSLALGRAGYDYGYTF

j_call: TRBJ2-2
clone_size: .
cdr3_length: 16
d_call: TRBD2
v_call: TRBV4-3
cdr3_nt: TGCGCCAGCAGCCAGAGACTAGCGGGGCGGGCCGGGGAGCTGTTTTTT
cdr3_aa: CASSQRLAGRAGELFF

j_call: TRBJ2-4
clone_size: many
cdr3_length: 16
d_call: TRBD1
v_call: TRBV7-9
cdr3_nt: TGTGCCAGCAGCTTAGGTGGAGAGACAGGGGGGGTCATTCAGTACTTC
cdr3_aa: CASSLGGETGGVIQYF

j_call: TRBJ2-2
clone_size: .
cdr3_length: 14
d_call: .
v_call: TRBV29-1
cdr3_nt: TGCAGCGCTGGGGGCGGGAAGTCGACCGGGGAGCTGTTTTTT
cdr3_aa: CSAGGGKSTGELFF

j_call: TRBJ2-3
clone_size: many
cdr3_length: 16
d_call: .
v_call: TRBV18
cdr3_nt: TGTGCCAGCTCACCACCGGGAGTCGGGATAGCAGATACGCAGTATTTT
cdr3_aa: CASSPPGVGIADTQYF

j_call: TRBJ2-1
clone_size: few
cdr3_length: 17
d_call: .
v_call: TRBV7-2
cdr3_nt: TGTGCCAGCAGCTTAGATGCAGGACAGCGATCCTACAATGAGCAGTTCTTC
cdr3_aa: CASSLDAGQRSYNEQFF

j_call: TRBJ1-5
clone_size: many
cdr3_length: 19
d_call: .
v_call: TRBV28
cdr3_nt: TGTGCCAGCAGCGCTCCGAAGGTAGGGCAGGGTGTATTTAATCAGCCCCAGCATTTT
cdr3_aa: CASSAPKVGQGVFNQPQHF

j_call: TRBJ2-3
clone_size: many
cdr3_length: 15
d_call: TRBD1
v_call: TRBV5-6
cdr3_nt: TGTGCCAGCAGCTTATCGGACAGGGCGCCAGATACGCAGTATTTT
cdr3_aa: CASSLSDRAPDTQYF

j_call: TRBJ2-3
clone_size: few
cdr3_length: 16
d_call: .
v_call: TRBV15
cdr3_nt: TGTGCCACCAGCAGACGTAGCGCATCTAGCACAGATACGCAGTATTTT
cdr3_aa: CATSRRSASSTDTQYF

j_call: TRBJ2-7
clone_size: many
cdr3_length: 15
d_call: TRBD1
v_call: TRBV6-2/TRBV6-3
cdr3_nt: TGTGCCAGCAATCGACGGAGGGACAGGGTGCACGAGCAGTACTTC
cdr3_aa: CASNRRRDRVHEQYF

j_call: TRBJ2-1
clone_size: many
cdr3_length: 13
d_call: TRBD2
v_call: TRBV20-1
cdr3_nt: TGCAGTGCTAGAGAGCTAGCGGGAGATGAGCAGTTCTTC
cdr3_aa: CSARELAGDEQFF

j_call: TRBJ2-6
clone_size: many
cdr3_length: 14
d_call: .
v_call: TRBV5-1
cdr3_nt: TGCGCCAGCAGCTTGGTTGTTGGGGCCAACGTCCTGACTTTC
cdr3_aa: CASSLVVGANVLTF

j_call: TRBJ2-3
clone_size: .
cdr3_length: 14
d_call: TRBD2
v_call: TRBV20-1
cdr3_nt: TGCGCCGTGGGCGGGAGAAGGGGCGCAGATACGCAGTATTTT
cdr3_aa: CAVGGRRGADTQYF

j_call: TRBJ2-7
clone_size: many
cdr3_length: 14
d_call: .
v_call: TRBV20-1
cdr3_nt: TGCAGTGCTCCCCGAGCCAGGGGCAACTACGAGCAGTACTTC
cdr3_aa: CSAPRARGNYEQYF

j_call: TRBJ1-1
clone_size: many
cdr3_length: 15
d_call: .
v_call: TRBV28
cdr3_nt: TGTGCCAGCAGTTTATCGGGGGACATGAACACTGAAGCTTTCTTT
cdr3_aa: CASSLSGDMNTEAFF

j_call: TRBJ2-1
clone_size: few
cdr3_length: 14
d_call: TRBD2
v_call: TRBV20-1
cdr3_nt: TGCAGTGCAGCACTAGCGGCAGGATACAATGAGCAGTTCTTC
cdr3_aa: CSAALAAGYNEQFF

j_call: TRBJ2-1
clone_size: many
cdr3_length: 17
d_call: TRBD2
v_call: TRBV3-1
cdr3_nt: TGTGCCAGCAGCCCCCCGGGACTAGCGGGAGTAAACAATGAGCAGTTCTTC
cdr3_aa: CASSPPGLAGVNNEQFF

j_call: TRBJ2-1
clone_size: many
cdr3_length: 17
d_call: TRBD2
v_call: TRBV28
cdr3_nt: TGTGCCAGCAGTACGCAGACTAGCGGGAACTTATACAATGAGCAGTTCTTC
cdr3_aa: CASSTQTSGNLYNEQFF

j_call: TRBJ2-7
clone_size: .
cdr3_length: 15
d_call: TRBD1
v_call: TRBV28
cdr3_nt: TGTGCCAGCAGGGCAAATACAGGGGGCTTTTGCGAGCAGTACTTC
cdr3_aa: CASRANTGGFCEQYF

j_call: TRBJ1-4
clone_size: many
cdr3_length: 14
d_call: .
v_call: TRBV6-1
cdr3_nt: TGTGCCAGCAGTGACAGCCCAACTAATGAAAAACTGTTTTTT
cdr3_aa: CASSDSPTNEKLFF

j_call: TRBJ2-5
clone_size: .
cdr3_length: 18
d_call: .
v_call: TRBV28
cdr3_nt: TGTGCCAGCAGTAAGGGGGTCGGGTTCTCCACCCCGGGGGAGACCCAGTACTTC
cdr3_aa: CASSKGVGFSTPGETQYF

j_call: TRBJ2-1
clone_size: many
cdr3_length: 20
d_call: TRBD2
v_call: TRBV6-2/TRBV6-3
cdr3_nt: TGTGCCAGCAGTTACTCCCCGGGACTAGCGACCGATGCCTCCTACAATGAGCAGTTCTTC
cdr3_aa: CASSYSPGLATDASYNEQFF

j_call: TRBJ2-1
clone_size: many
cdr3_length: 13
d_call: .
v_call: TRBV20-1
cdr3_nt: TGCAGTGCTATTTCTGACAGATACAATGAGCAGTTCTTC
cdr3_aa: CSAISDRYNEQFF

j_call: TRBJ2-1
clone_size: .
cdr3_length: 15
d_call: .
v_call: TRBV4-2
cdr3_nt: TGTGCCAGCAGCCAAGAGCGGGAAATTGGTAATGAGCAGTTCTTC
cdr3_aa: CASSQEREIGNEQFF

j_call: TRBJ1-2
clone_size: .
cdr3_length: 15
d_call: .
v_call: TRBV4-1
cdr3_nt: TGCGCCAGCAGCCAAGATGACGGGGTGGACTATGGCTACACCTTC
cdr3_aa: CASSQDDGVDYGYTF

j_call: TRBJ2-7
clone_size: many
cdr3_length: 16
d_call: TRBD2
v_call: TRBV20-1
cdr3_nt: TGCAGTGCTACCGCGAGCGGGAGGGCCGCCTTCGGCGAGCAGTACTTC
cdr3_aa: CSATASGRAAFGEQYF

j_call: TRBJ2-4
clone_size: few
cdr3_length: 17
d_call: .
v_call: TRBV7-2
cdr3_nt: TGTGCCAGCAGCTTAGACCCAGCCTTCAGGACCTTAAACATTCAGTACTTC
cdr3_aa: CASSLDPAFRTLNIQYF